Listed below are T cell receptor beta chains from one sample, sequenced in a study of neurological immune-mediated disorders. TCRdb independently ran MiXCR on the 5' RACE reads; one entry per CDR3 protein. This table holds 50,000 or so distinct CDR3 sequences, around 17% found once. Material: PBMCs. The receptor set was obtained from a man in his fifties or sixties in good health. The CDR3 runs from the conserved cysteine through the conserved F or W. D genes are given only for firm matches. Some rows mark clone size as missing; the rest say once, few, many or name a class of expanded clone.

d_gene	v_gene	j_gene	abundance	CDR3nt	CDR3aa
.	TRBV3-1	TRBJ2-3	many	TGTGCCAGCAGCCAGCAAGCGGGCCCGGGGTCCCTTACGCAGTATTTT	CASSQQAGPGSLTQYF
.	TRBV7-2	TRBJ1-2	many	TGTGCCAGCAGCTTAGATAGGCCGGGGGGCGGTGGCTACACCTTC	CASSLDRPGGGGYTF
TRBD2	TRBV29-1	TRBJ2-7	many	TGCAGCGTACTAGCGGGGACGGAGGAGCAGTACTTC	CSVLAGTEEQYF
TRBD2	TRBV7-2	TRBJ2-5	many	TGTGCCAGCAGCTTCGTCGCACAGGGATCGACGGGAGGGTCCTGGGAGACCCAGTACTTC	CASSFVAQGSTGGSWETQYF
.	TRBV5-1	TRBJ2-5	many	TGCGCCAGCAGCCCCGCCTTGGTTCAAGAGACCCAGTACTTC	CASSPALVQETQYF
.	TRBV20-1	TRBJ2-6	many	TGCAGTGCTAGCCCCCAAGACGTCCTGACTTTC	CSASPQDVLTF
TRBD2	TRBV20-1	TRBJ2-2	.	TGCAGTGTTAGGACTAGCGCGAACACCGGGGAGCTGTTTTTT	CSVRTSANTGELFF
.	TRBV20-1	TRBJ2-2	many	TGCAGTGCTAGAGTAGAGGGAGGTTCCACCGGGGAGCTGTTTTTT	CSARVEGGSTGELFF
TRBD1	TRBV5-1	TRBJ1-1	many	TGCGCCAGCAGCTTGGGTCACAGGGGTACTGAAGCTTTCTTT	CASSLGHRGTEAFF
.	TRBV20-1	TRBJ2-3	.	TGCAGTGCTAGGGTGTCGGGGGGCGTTACTGATACGCAGTATTTT	CSARVSGGVTDTQYF
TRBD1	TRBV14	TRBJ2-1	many	TGTGCCAGCAGCCAAGACAGGTGGCAGGGGGCTGGGAATGAGCAGTTCTTC	CASSQDRWQGAGNEQFF
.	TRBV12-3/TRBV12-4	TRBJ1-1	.	TGTGCCAGCAGTTTAGCGCGGACATCTACCACCCCCACTGAAGCTTTCTTT	CASSLARTSTTPTEAFF
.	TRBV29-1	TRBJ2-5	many	TGCAGCGTTGAAGTCACGGCCCAAGAGACCCAGTACTTC	CSVEVTAQETQYF
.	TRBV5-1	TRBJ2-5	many	TGCGCCAGCAGCCCTGGGGGACCCCAAGAGACCCAGTACTTC	CASSPGGPQETQYF
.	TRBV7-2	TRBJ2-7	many	TGTGCCAGCAGCCCCGGGACTGGCTCCTACGAGCAGTACTTC	CASSPGTGSYEQYF
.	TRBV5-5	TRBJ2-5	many	TGTGCCAGCAGCTTCTGGGGGCGCGGAGAGACCCAGTACTTC	CASSFWGRGETQYF
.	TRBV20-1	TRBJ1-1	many	TGCAGTGCCTCTAGAGGGGACACTGAAGCTTTCTTT	CSASRGDTEAFF
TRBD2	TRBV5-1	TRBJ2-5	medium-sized	TGCGCCAGCAGCTTGGGGTACGGACTAGCGGAAGAGACCCAGTACTTC	CASSLGYGLAEETQYF
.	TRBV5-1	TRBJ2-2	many	TGCGCCAGCAGCTTGAATTTAGCCACCGGGGAGCTGTTTTTT	CASSLNLATGELFF
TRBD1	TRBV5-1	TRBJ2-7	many	TGCGCCAGCTCGAGGTCGGGACAGGGGGCTTACGAGCAGTACTTC	CASSRSGQGAYEQYF
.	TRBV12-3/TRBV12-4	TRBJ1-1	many	TGTGCCAGCAGCCTACAGGCGAACACTGAAGCTTTCTTT	CASSLQANTEAFF
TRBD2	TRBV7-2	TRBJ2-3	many	TGTGCCAGCAGGAAGGGTAGCGGGTTCACAGATACGCAGTATTTT	CASRKGSGFTDTQYF
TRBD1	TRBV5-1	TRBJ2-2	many	TGCGCCAGCAGCTTCGCAGGGGGTGACACCGGGGAGCTGTTTTTT	CASSFAGGDTGELFF
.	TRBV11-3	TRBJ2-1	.	TGTGCCAGCAGCATATCGCGGGGCGGCTCGATAGCCTACAATGAGCAGTTCTTC	CASSISRGGSIAYNEQFF
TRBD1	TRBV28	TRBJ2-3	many	TGTGCCAGCAGTCCCGCGAGAGGGACAGGGTTCCCAGATACGCAGTATTTT	CASSPARGTGFPDTQYF
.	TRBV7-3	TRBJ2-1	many	TGTGCCAGCAGCCAACTCCAGGGGGAGCAGTTCTTC	CASSQLQGEQFF
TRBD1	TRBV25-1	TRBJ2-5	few	TGTGCCAGCAGTGAATGGGGGACAGGGGGTGGGGAGACCCAGTACTTC	CASSEWGTGGGETQYF
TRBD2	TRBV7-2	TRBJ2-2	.	TGTGCCAGCAGCTTAGGACTAGCTGCCAACGGGGAGCTGTTTTTT	CASSLGLAANGELFF
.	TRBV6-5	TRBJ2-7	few	TGTGCCAGCAGTTTCTTGATCTCCGAAGAGCCCTACGAGCAGTACTTC	CASSFLISEEPYEQYF
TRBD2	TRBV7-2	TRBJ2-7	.	TGTGCCAGCAACTTAGCGGGAGGCTCCTACGAGCAGTACTTC	CASNLAGGSYEQYF
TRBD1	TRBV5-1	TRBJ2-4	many	TGCGCCAGCAGAGCGGACAGGGGGCGTCGGAACATTCAGTACTTC	CASRADRGRRNIQYF
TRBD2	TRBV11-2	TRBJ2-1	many	TGTGCCAGCAGCCCCGGACTAGCCGGTGAGCAGTTCTTC	CASSPGLAGEQFF
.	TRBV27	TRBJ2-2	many	TGTGCCAGCAGAACGTCTTGGAACACCGGGGAGCTGTTTTTT	CASRTSWNTGELFF
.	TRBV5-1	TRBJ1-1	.	TGCGCCAGCAGCTTGGACTGGACAAGGAACACTGAAGCTTTCTTT	CASSLDWTRNTEAFF
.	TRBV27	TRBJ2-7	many	TGTGCCAGCAGTTTTAGCAGGGAACTCTACGAGCAGTACTTC	CASSFSRELYEQYF
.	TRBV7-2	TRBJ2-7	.	TGCGCCAGCAGCCTATTAGAGGGGGACTACGAGCAGTACTTC	CASSLLEGDYEQYF
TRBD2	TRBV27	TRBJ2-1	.	TGTGCTAGCAGACGGACTAGCGTGGCCAATGAGCAGTTCTTC	CASRRTSVANEQFF